The 20 T cell receptor beta chains below all came from one sample that was sequenced in a study of T cell responses to AZD1222 COVID-19 vaccine. TCRdb's table, derived via immunoSEQ multiplex PCR, lists solely in-frame clones and lacks some. This sample has about 100,000 clones, with roughly 90% found just once. The starting material was peripheral blood, obtained on day 0 of AZD1222 vaccination. These receptors originate from an adult in good health.

The chain couples TRBV28 to TRBJ2-7, with 12 nucleotides matching TRBD2. With V trimmed by 4 bases and J by 4 bases, 20 bases remained unmatched. CDR3 size: 20 residues. Per the germline V gene, CDR1 is MDHEN and CDR2 is SYDVKM. CDR3 in DNA: TGTGCCAGCAGTTCCTCAAATCTAAACCGACTAGCGGGAGTAAGGTACGAGCAGTACTTC. Translated, it gives CASSSSNLNRLAGVRYEQYF. The full variable domain, completed using reference TRBV28 and TRBJ2-7, is DVKVTQSSRYLVKRTGEKVFLECVQDMDHENMFWYRQDPGLGLRLIYFSYDVKMKEKGDIPEGYSVSREKKERFSLILESASTNQTSMYLCASSSSNLNRLAGVRYEQYFGPGTRLTVT.

J is TRBJ1-2 and V is TRBV28, with a possible D match to TRBD1 (5 bases). The CDR3 is 13 residues long. Germline CDR1 MDHEN, CDR2 SYDVKM. The ends were cut back, 11 bases at V and 2 bases at J, with 15 bases in the middle. For the CDR3, the DNA is TGTGCCGCCCGGTTGGGACGGAACTATGGCTACACCTTC. Encoded protein: CAARLGRNYGYTF.

The J gene is TRBJ2-3, the V gene TRBV11-2; no firm D call. Looked up from germline, CDR1 is SGHAT and CDR2 is FQNNGV. V was trimmed by 3 bases and J by 2 bases, leaving 6 bases between them. The CDR3 length is 13 residues. In nucleotides, the CDR3 is TGTGCCAGCAGCTTCAGAGACACAGATACGCAGTATTTT. This gives the protein CASSFRDTDTQYF.

In nucleotides, the CDR3 is TGTGCCTGGAGGCCTTGGGATGAGCAGTTCTTC. Encoded protein: CAWRPWDEQFF. This chain links TRBV30 with TRBJ2-1, with unresolved D. This CDR3 contains 11 residues. Trimming removed 3 bases from V and 8 bases from J, with 8 bases in between. CDR1 and CDR2 (germline): GTSNPN, SVGIG (reference sequence).

The rearrangement joins TRBV29-1 to TRBJ1-1; D unresolved. The germline V and J ends were trimmed by 8 bases and 1 base, with 26 bases remaining between them. Germline values: CDR1 SQVTM, CDR2 ANQGSEA. The CDR3 loop spans 17 amino acids. The CDR3 nucleotides read TGCAGCACAAAGATCCCACCTTGGGAGGGTAAGAACACTGAAGCTTTCTTT. Translated: CSTKIPPWEGKNTEAFF.

This chain joins TRBV12-5 and TRBJ1-1; D unclear. The CDR3 extends over 13 amino acids. From germline, CDR1 is LGHNT and CDR2 FRNRAP. V gave up 1 base and J gave up 4 bases, with 7 bases separating them. The CDR3 region is CASGLALPTEAFF. CDR3 DNA sequence: TGTGCTAGTGGTTTGGCATTACCCACTGAAGCTTTCTTT.

The chain has TRBV4-1 and TRBJ2-1; D is undetermined. Deletions cut 3 bases from V and 2 bases from J, with 14 bases between. This CDR3 contains 16 residues. Per the germline V gene, CDR1 is MGHRA and CDR2 is YSYEKL. The CDR3 sequence is CASSQIGSQPYNEQFF. CDR3 sequence (DNA): TGCGCCAGCAGCCAGATCGGTAGTCAGCCCTACAATGAGCAGTTCTTC.

This sequence joins TRBV28 and TRBJ1-3; weak D call: TRBD1 (5 bases). The germline V gene encodes CDR1 MDHEN and CDR2 SYDVKM. CDR3 length equals 14 residues. Trimming took 5 bases from V and 2 from J, leaving 10 bases between them. In DNA, the CDR3 is TGTGCCAGCAGTACAGGTCTTACTGGAAACACCATATATTTT. Amino acids: CASSTGLTGNTIYF.

This clone was counted a single time. This rearrangement joins TRBV11-3 to TRBJ2-5, with a weak D call TRBD1 (6 bases). The CDR3 length is 14 residues. V lost 3 bases, J lost 5 bases, and 13 bases lay in between. Germline V gene lookup returns CDR1 SGHNT and CDR2 YENEEA. Here the CDR3 reads CASSLGSGAETQYF. The CDR3, as DNA: TGTGCCAGCAGCTTGGGCTCAGGGGCCGAGACCCAGTACTTC.

The table lists this clone with a few counts. The chain couples TRBV6-1 to TRBJ2-1; D is uncertain. The CDR3 consists of 15 residues. Germline assignment: CDR1 MNHNS and CDR2 SASEGT. Trimming removed 2 bases at V and 2 bases at J, with 10 bases between. The chain's CDR3 is CASSELGAPYNEQFF. In nucleotides, the CDR3 is TGTGCCAGCAGTGAATTGGGCGCCCCCTACAATGAGCAGTTCTTC.

This sequence joins TRBV6-1 and TRBJ1-5, with a tentative D call TRBD1 (6 bases). The CDR3 has 16 amino acids. V was cut by 3 bases and J by 2 bases, with 14 bases left in between. The germline gives CDR1 MNHNS, CDR2 SASEGT. The CDR3 sequence is CASSEGAGSGNQPQHF. In nucleotides, the CDR3 is TGTGCCAGCAGTGAGGGGGCGGGTAGTGGCAATCAGCCCCAGCATTTT.

V usage is TRBV6-5 and J usage is TRBJ2-7, with TRBD2 identical over 9 bases. The V and J ends lost 8 bases and 3 bases, in that order; junction bases with no gene match: 5. CDR3 length equals 13 residues. Germline loops: CDR1 MNHEY, CDR2 SVGAGI. The CDR3 sequence: CASERGVIYEQYF. Written as DNA, the CDR3 is TGTGCCAGCGAGCGGGGGGTTATCTACGAGCAGTACTTC.

V and J are TRBV9 and TRBJ1-4; D gene ambiguous. Per the germline V gene, CDR1 is SGDLS and CDR2 is YYNGEE. Trimming cost V 2 bases and J 4 bases, with 6 bases left between them. This CDR3 contains 13 residues. The CDR3 reads CASSVGINEKLFF. CDR3 coding DNA: TGTGCCAGCAGCGTGGGAATTAATGAAAAACTGTTTTTT.

The chain couples TRBV4-1 to TRBJ1-2; D is perhaps TRBD1 (5 bases). CDR1 and CDR2 (germline): MGHRA, YSYEKL. The V end lost 0 bases, the J end lost 5 bases, and 16 bases lay between the germline ends. CDR3 size: 16 residues. CDR3 residues: CASSQDGGSTHYGYTF. In DNA, the CDR3 is TGCGCCAGCAGCCAAGATGGGGGGTCGACTCATTATGGCTACACCTTC.

This chain connects TRBV6-6 to TRBJ2-6; D not resolved. From germline, CDR1 is MNHNY and CDR2 SVGAGI (reference sequence). The CDR3 runs to 15 residues. V lost 6 bases to trimming and J lost 2 bases, with 11 bases between them. The CDR3 protein is CASSNAAPGANVLTF. CDR3 nucleotides: TGTGCCAGCAGCAACGCTGCCCCTGGGGCCAACGTCCTGACTTTC.

A word on this clone: An end of the junction differs from the germline gene, which may be a read error. The rearrangement uses TRBV2 and TRBJ2-7; the D gene is possibly TRBD2 (5 bases). CDR3 length equals 13 residues. Germline V lookup: CDR1 SNHLY, CDR2 FYNNEI. CDR3 protein: CACRWVASYEQYF. The CDR3 region has the DNA TGTGCCTGCAGGTGGGTAGCGTCCTACGAGCAGTACTTC.

The chain combines TRBV7-2 with TRBJ1-2; 7 bases are shared with TRBD1. V gave up 2 bases and J gave up 7 bases; unmatched junction bases: 7. There are 14 residues in the CDR3. Germline lookup yields CDR1 SGHTA and CDR2 FQGNSA. CDR3 bases: TGTGCCAGCAGCTTAAAGGGGGCAGGTGGTGGCTACACCTTC. This gives the protein CASSLKGAGGGYTF.

The chain carries TRBV28 and TRBJ1-6; 9 nucleotides align to TRBD1. The CDR3 spans 17 residues. Trimming at V came to 5 bases and at J to 5 bases, leaving 10 bases not matched to a gene. Germline CDR1 MDHEN, CDR2 SYDVKM. CDR3 residues: CASSLSQGAGDNSPLHF. The CDR3 DNA reads TGTGCCAGCAGTCTTTCACAGGGGGCAGGGGATAATTCACCCCTCCACTTT.

The table lists this clone with many counts. The V call is TRBV6-6, the J call TRBJ1-2; D gene unclear. CDR3 length: 12 residues. Germline CDR1 reads MNHNY; CDR2 reads SVGAGI (reference sequence). The ends were cut back, 5 bases at V and 7 bases at J, with 11 bases in the middle. As DNA, the CDR3 is TGTGCCAGCAGTCTAGGGAGGGTTGGCTACACCTTC. This codes for CASSLGRVGYTF.

The chain employs TRBV7-2 and TRBJ2-7; TRBD2 agrees at 12 bases. CDR1 and CDR2 (germline): SGHTA, FQGNSA. The length of the CDR3 is 16 residues. Unmatched junction bases numbered 1, after V lost 1 base and J lost 0 bases. The CDR3 is CASSLGLAGDSYEQYF. CDR3 in DNA: TGTGCCAGCAGCTTAGGACTAGCGGGGGACTCCTACGAGCAGTACTTC.